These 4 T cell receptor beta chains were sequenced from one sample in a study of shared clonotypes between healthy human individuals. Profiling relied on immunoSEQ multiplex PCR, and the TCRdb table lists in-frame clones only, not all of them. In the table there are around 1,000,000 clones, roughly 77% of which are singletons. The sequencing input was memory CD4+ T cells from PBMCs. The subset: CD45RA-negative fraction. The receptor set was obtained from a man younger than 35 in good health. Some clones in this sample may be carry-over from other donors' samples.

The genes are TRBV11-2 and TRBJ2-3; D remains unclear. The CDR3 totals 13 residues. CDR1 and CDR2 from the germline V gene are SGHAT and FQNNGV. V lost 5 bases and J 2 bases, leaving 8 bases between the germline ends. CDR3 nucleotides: TGTGCCAGCAGCCCTCTAACCACAGATACGCAGTATTTT. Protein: CASSPLTTDTQYF.

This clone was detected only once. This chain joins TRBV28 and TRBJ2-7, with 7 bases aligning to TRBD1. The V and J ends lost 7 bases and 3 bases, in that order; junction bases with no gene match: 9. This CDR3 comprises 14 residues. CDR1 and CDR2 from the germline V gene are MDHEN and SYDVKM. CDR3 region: CASMGQGQNYEQYF. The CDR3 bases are TGTGCCAGCATGGGGCAGGGACAGAACTACGAGCAGTACTTC.

CDR3 in amino acids: CAISEWGEELFF. The CDR3 DNA follows: TGTGCCATCAGTGAGTGGGGCGAGGAGCTGTTTTTT. The chain recombines TRBV10-3 with TRBJ2-2, with D possibly matching TRBD1 (5 bases). Trimming removed 1 base at V and 10 bases at J, with 7 bases between. The CDR3 extends over 12 amino acids. The germline CDR1 and CDR2 sequences are ENHRY and SYGVKD.

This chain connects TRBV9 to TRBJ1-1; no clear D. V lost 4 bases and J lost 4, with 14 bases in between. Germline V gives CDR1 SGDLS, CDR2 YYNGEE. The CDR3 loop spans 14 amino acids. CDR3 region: CASSLNLKGTEAFF. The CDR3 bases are TGTGCCAGCAGCCTAAATCTGAAGGGCACTGAAGCTTTCTTT.